Each of the 20 T cell receptor beta chains below was sequenced from the same sample in a study of tumor-infiltrating lymphocytes in primary liver carcinoma. Total RNA (approximately 450 ng) served as template for TCR beta cDNA synthesis primed by a constant-region primer. Researchers made the TCR beta libraries by running three nested multiplex PCR rounds with slightly modified ARM-PCR. The first two PCR rounds, roughly 9 cycles each, used TRBV1-TRBV30 forward primers and a C-beta reverse primer. TCRdb called the multiplex PCR reads again in MiXCR, with one record for every CDR3 protein. The sample has hundreds of thousands of distinct CDR3 sequences; nearly 60% are singletons. Germline DNA was extracted too, while blood RNA derived from unsorted whole blood. The sample consisted of peripheral blood. The receptors stem from a woman aged 25 to 45 with primary liver carcinoma and hepatitis B virus infection.

Points on this clonotype: This may come from a read error, since a much larger clone is one base off. The rearrangement links TRBV6-5 to TRBJ1-5; D is ambiguous. From germline, CDR1 is MNHEY and CDR2 SVGAGI. The CDR3 totals 13 residues. Trimming took off 3 bases at V and 10 bases at J, with 13 bases between the two ends. CDR3 sequence reads: CASSYKISHPQHF. The CDR3 coding sequence is TGTGCCAGCAGTTATAAAATTTCTCACCCCCAGCATTTT.

Regarding this clonotype: One end of the junction does not line up with germline, which may come from a read error. The J gene is TRBJ2-7, the V gene TRBV11-2, with D possibly being TRBD2 (6 bases). The germline gives CDR1 SGHAT, CDR2 FQNNGV. The CDR3 loop spans 15 amino acids. In DNA form, the CDR3 reads TGTGCCAGCAACTTAGATAGGGTAGCGGCCTACGAGCAGCACTTC. Protein sequence: CASNLDRVAAYEQHF.

Note on this clonotype: A much bigger clone sits one base away, suggesting this may be a read error. CDR3 loop: CASSQDSAWWGEQYF. DNA for the CDR3: TGCGCCAGCAGCCAAGATAGTGCATGGTGGGGCGAGCAGTACTTC. This chain uses TRBV4-3 with TRBJ2-7, with D hard to call. CDR3 size: 15 residues. Germline CDR1 is LGHNA and CDR2 is YSLEER. Between the trimmed V and J ends, which lost 0 bases and 6 bases, there was a span of 15 bases.

A remark on this clonotype: A much larger clone lies one base from this, so it may be a read error. The chain employs TRBV6-2 or TRBV6-3 and TRBJ2-2; D remains unclear. Germline V gene lookup returns CDR1 MNHEY and CDR2 SVGEGT. This CDR3 spans 12 amino acids. Trimming stripped 6 bases from V and 7 bases from J, with 9 bases between. CDR3 region: CASRLDVGELFF. In DNA, the CDR3 is TGTGCCAGCAGATTAGATGTCGGGGAGCTGTTTTTT.

This clonotype has only a few counts. This sequence joins TRBV5-6 and TRBJ2-5, with D possibly being TRBD2 (6 bases). V shed 4 bases and J shed 0 bases, with 10 bases lying between them. Germline-derived CDR1 and CDR2 are SGHDT and YYEEEE. The CDR3 covers 14 residues. The CDR3 loop is CASSPGEYQETQYF. The CDR3 nucleotides read TGTGCCAGCAGCCCGGGGGAGTACCAAGAGACCCAGTACTTC.

A note on this clonotype: The final CDR3 position lacks the conserved phenylalanine or tryptophan, pointing to a likely read error. The V and J genes are TRBV10-1 and TRBJ2-2; D is unresolved. Germline CDR1 and CDR2: WNHNN and SYGVQD (reference sequence). Trimming removed 6 bases from V and 5 bases from J, with 7 bases in between. The CDR3 has 12 amino acids. The CDR3 DNA reads TGCGCCAGCAGCACCGCAACCGGGGAGCTGTTTCTT. Amino acids: CASSTATGELFL.

There are many counts of this clonotype. The rearrangement uses TRBV4-1 and TRBJ2-2, with D possibly matching TRBD2 (6 bases). Germline-derived CDR1 and CDR2 are MGHRA and YSYEKL. This CDR3 contains 16 residues. V lost 4 bases to trimming and J lost 3 bases, with 15 bases between them. The CDR3 loop is CASSPELGTDTGELFF. The CDR3 DNA follows: TGCGCCAGCAGCCCCGAGCTAGGGACTGACACCGGGGAGCTGTTTTTT.

The genes are TRBV5-4 and TRBJ2-7, with TRBD2 identical over 10 bases. This CDR3 has 15 residues. The junction had 9 bases not matched to a gene; V was cut back by 4 bases and J by 5 bases. The germline V gene encodes CDR1 SGHNT and CDR2 YYREEE (reference sequence). The CDR3 sequence: CASSRSSGSTHEQYF. The CDR3 bases are TGTGCCAGCAGCCGTTCTAGCGGGAGTACACACGAGCAGTACTTC.

This clonotype was counted a few times. This chain joins TRBV6-5 and TRBJ2-6; TRBD1 might be the D (6 bases). This CDR3 is built from 18 residues. The germline V and J ends were trimmed by 0 bases and 4 bases, with 16 bases remaining between them. Germline CDR1 and CDR2: MNHEY and SVGAGI. CDR3 sequence (DNA): TGTGCCAGCAGTTACTCAGGTTTGGCAGGGGCCGGGGCCAACGTCCTGACTTTC. Translation gives CASSYSGLAGAGANVLTF.

This clonotype came up many times. The chain has TRBV11-3 and TRBJ1-1; 7 positions agree with TRBD1. This CDR3 region has 13 residues. V lost 5 bases and J lost 8; bases outside the gene matches: 8. Germline V gives CDR1 SGHNT, CDR2 YENEEA. DNA for the CDR3: TGTGCCAGCAGCGCACAGGGGATTGGAGAAGCTTTCTTT. Translating gives CASSAQGIGEAFF.

This clonotype was observed many times. This chain uses TRBV11-2 with TRBJ2-1; D remains ambiguous. The CDR3 sequence is 13 residues long. V was pared by 0 bases and J by 10 bases, with 10 bases between. Germline CDR1 is SGHAT and CDR2 is FQNNGV. CDR3 nucleotides: TGTGCCAGCAGCTTAGATCTTCCTGGGGAGCAGTTCTTC. Translated, it gives CASSLDLPGEQFF.

The CDR3 is CASSESQGGNIQYF. CDR3 sequence (DNA): TGTGCCAGCAGTGAAAGTCAGGGGGGGAACATTCAGTACTTC. The rearrangement uses TRBV6-1 and TRBJ2-4; D is possibly TRBD1 or TRBD2 (7 bases each). In germline, CDR1 is MNHNS, CDR2 SASEGT. The CDR3 spans 14 residues. V was cut by 2 bases and J by 7 bases, with 12 bases left in between.

As to this clonotype: This could be a read error, since a much larger clone is one nucleotide away. The DNA of the CDR3 is TGTGCCAGCAGCACCTTAGCAAACACCGGGGAGCTGTTTTTT. This sequence encodes CASSTLANTGELFF. The chain is built from TRBV4-2 and TRBJ2-2; D remains unclear. CDR1 is LGHNA and CDR2 is YNFKEQ in the germline V gene. Trimming left V 5 bases short and J 2 bases short, with 9 bases between. This CDR3 region has 14 residues.

This chain connects TRBV28 to TRBJ2-2, with 12 bases identical to TRBD1. Germline loops: CDR1 MDHEN, CDR2 SYDVKM. The CDR3 is 16 residues long. The CDR3 DNA sequence: TGTACCACCAGTCCGTGGGACAGGGGGCTGACCGGGGAGCTGTTTTTT. Protein: CTTSPWDRGLTGELFF.

V is TRBV6-1 and J is TRBJ2-3; D perhaps matches TRBD2 (5 bases). The V end was cut by 1 base, the J end by 6 bases, with 14 bases between. Germline V gene lookup returns CDR1 MNHNS and CDR2 SASEGT. The CDR3 is made up of 15 amino acids. CDR3 sequence reads: CASSEVRGSADTQYF. CDR3 in DNA: TGTGCCAGCAGTGAAGTAAGAGGGTCCGCGGATACGCAGTATTTT.

This clonotype came up many times. The rearrangement uses TRBV6-2 or TRBV6-3 and TRBJ1-1; a possible D gene is TRBD1 (6 bases). V was shortened by 6 bases and J by 7 bases, with 21 bases between the two germline ends. The CDR3 is 15 residues long. Germline lookup yields CDR1 MNHEY and CDR2 SVGEGT. This CDR3 is CASRLLGHSNLEAFF. The CDR3 DNA is TGTGCCAGCAGACTTTTGGGACATTCGAACCTTGAAGCTTTCTTT.

This clonotype was detected ten times or more. V is TRBV12-3 or TRBV12-4 and J is TRBJ2-7, with TRBD2 as a possible D gene (5 bases). The CDR3 contains 15 residues. Trimming stripped 1 base from V and 0 bases from J, with 10 bases between. CDR3 sequence (DNA): TGTGCCAGCAGTTTAGAGAGGGTGTCCTCCTACGAGCAGTACTTC. Residues: CASSLERVSSYEQYF.

About this clonotype: Sequence at one end of the junction differs from germline and may be a read error. CDR3 in amino acids: CASSLGAANNSPLHF. In DNA form, the CDR3 reads TGTGCCAGCAGCTTAGGAGCAGCAAATAATTCACCACTCCACTTT. This chain uses TRBV5-6 with TRBJ1-6, with D unresolved. Germline V gene sequence: CDR1 SGHDT, CDR2 YYEEEE. The length of the CDR3 is 15 residues.

At least ten counts were recorded for this clonotype. The chain carries TRBV6-5 and TRBJ2-5; 9 nucleotides agree with TRBD1. The ends lost 4 bases at V and 4 bases at J; junction bases unmatched: 7. In germline, CDR1 is MNHEY, CDR2 SVGAGI. This CDR3 contains 15 residues. The CDR3 loop reads CASSSLGTGRETQYF. For the CDR3, the DNA is TGTGCCAGCAGTTCGCTCGGGACAGGGAGAGAGACCCAGTACTTC.

About this clonotype itself: Given a much more abundant clone one base away, this may be a read error. CDR3 nucleotide sequence: TGTACCAGCAGTTCTGACCCAGGCAGTAATTCACCCCTCCACTTT. Its translation: CTSSSDPGSNSPLHF. The J gene is TRBJ1-6, the V gene TRBV6-5; D is undetermined. CDR1 and CDR2 (germline): MNHEY, SVGAGI. The CDR3 runs 15 residues.